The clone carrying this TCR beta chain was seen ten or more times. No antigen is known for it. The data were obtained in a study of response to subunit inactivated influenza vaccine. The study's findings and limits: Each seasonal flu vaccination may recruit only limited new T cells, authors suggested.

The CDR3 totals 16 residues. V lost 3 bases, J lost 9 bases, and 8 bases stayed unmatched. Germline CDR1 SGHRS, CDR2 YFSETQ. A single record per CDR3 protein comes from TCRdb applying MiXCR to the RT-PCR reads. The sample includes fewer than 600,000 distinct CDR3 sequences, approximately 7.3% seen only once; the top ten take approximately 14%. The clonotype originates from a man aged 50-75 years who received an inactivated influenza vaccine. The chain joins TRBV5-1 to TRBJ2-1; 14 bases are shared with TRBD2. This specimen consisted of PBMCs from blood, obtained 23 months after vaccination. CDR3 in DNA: TGCGCCAGCAGCTCCCAGACTAGCGGGGGGGCAACTGAGCAGTTCTTC. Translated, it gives CASSSQTSGGATEQFF.